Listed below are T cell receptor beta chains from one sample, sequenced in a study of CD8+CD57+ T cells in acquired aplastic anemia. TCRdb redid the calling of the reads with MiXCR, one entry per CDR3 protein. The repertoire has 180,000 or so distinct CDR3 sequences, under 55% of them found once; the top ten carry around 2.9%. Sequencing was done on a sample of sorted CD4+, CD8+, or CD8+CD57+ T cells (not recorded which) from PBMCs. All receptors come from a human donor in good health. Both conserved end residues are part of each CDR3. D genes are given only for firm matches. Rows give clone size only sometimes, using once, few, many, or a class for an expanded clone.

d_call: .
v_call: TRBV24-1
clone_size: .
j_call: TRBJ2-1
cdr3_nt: TGTGCCGCCAGTGGACCTGAGGGGGTATACAATGAGCAGTTCTTC
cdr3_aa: CAASGPEGVYNEQFF

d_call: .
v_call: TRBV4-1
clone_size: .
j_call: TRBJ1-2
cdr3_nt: TGTGCCAGCAGCCAAGATAGCATCTTACATGGCTACACCTTC
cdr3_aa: CASSQDSILHGYTF

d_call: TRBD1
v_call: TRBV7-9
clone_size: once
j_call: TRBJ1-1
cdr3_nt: TGTGCCAGCAGCCAAATACAGGGGGTCACTGAAGCTTTCTTT
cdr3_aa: CASSQIQGVTEAFF

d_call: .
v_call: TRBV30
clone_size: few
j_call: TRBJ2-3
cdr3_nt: TGTGCCTGGGGAATCCAGGGGGGAGATACGCAGTATTTT
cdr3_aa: CAWGIQGGDTQYF

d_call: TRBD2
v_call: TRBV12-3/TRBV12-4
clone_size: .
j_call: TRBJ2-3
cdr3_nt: TGTGCCAGCAGTTTAGCGTTCCTCACTAGCGGGGGGGCAGATACGCAGTATTTT
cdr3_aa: CASSLAFLTSGGADTQYF

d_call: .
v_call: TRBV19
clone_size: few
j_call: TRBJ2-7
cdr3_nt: TGTGCCAGTAGTATTGGCCAGCGGACCTACGAGCAGTACTTC
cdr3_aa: CASSIGQRTYEQYF

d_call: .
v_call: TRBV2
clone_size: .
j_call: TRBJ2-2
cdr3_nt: TGTGCCAGCAGTGCTACAGGGCAAGGCGGGGAGCTGTTTTTT
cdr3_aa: CASSATGQGGELFF

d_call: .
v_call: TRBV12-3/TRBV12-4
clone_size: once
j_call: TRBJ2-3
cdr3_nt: TGTGCCACCTCCTCCAGCGCCCCCGACACAGATACGCAGTATTTT
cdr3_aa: CATSSSAPDTDTQYF

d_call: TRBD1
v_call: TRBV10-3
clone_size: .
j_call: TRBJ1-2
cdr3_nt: TGTGCCATCAGCGAAATACACCGGGACAGATACTATGGCTACACCTTC
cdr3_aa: CAISEIHRDRYYGYTF

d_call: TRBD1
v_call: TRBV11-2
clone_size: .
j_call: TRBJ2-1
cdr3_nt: TGTGCCAGCAACAGGGGCGATGAGCAGTTCTTC
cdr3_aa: CASNRGDEQFF

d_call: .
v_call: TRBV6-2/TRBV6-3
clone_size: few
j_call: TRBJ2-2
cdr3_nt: TGTGCCAGCAGTTCGGCCGGGGAGCTGTTTTTT
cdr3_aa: CASSSAGELFF

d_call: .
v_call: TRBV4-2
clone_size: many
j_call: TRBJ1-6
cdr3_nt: TGTGCCAGCAGCCCGGGACCCGCGAGCTCCTATAATTCACCCCTCCACTTT
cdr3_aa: CASSPGPASSYNSPLHF

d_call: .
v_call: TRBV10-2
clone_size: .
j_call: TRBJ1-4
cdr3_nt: TGCGCCAGCAGTTTTCAACCTGCTGAAAAACTGTTTTTT
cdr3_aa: CASSFQPAEKLFF

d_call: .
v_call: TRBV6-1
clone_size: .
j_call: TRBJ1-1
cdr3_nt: TGTGCCAGCAGTGAAACAGTGGCTCTGAACACTGAAGCTTTCTTT
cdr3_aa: CASSETVALNTEAFF

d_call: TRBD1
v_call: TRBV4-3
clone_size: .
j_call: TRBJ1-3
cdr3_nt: TGCGCCAGCAGCCAAGGGACAGGGGGTACGGGAAACACCATATATTTT
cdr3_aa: CASSQGTGGTGNTIYF

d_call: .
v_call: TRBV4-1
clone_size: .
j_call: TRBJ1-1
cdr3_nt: TGCGCCAGCAGCCAAGAAGCAATAGTGAACACTGAAGCTTTCTTT
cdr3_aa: CASSQEAIVNTEAFF

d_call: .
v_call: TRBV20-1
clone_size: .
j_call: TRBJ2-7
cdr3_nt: TGCAGTGCTAGTAAGTTATACGAGCAGTACTTC
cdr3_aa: CSASKLYEQYF

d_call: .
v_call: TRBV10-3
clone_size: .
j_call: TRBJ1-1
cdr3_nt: TGTGCCATCAGTGAAGAAGTAAACAGCCAGAACGATGACGCTTTCTTT
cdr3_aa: CAISEEVNSQNDDAFF

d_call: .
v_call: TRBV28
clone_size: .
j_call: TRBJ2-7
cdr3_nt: TGTGCCAGCAGTTTAAGAAGGGGGGGAACCTACGAGCAGTACTTC
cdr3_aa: CASSLRRGGTYEQYF

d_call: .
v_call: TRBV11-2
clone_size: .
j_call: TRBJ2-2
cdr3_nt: TGTGCCAGCAGCTCCAACAGGGTTACCTCGAACACCGGGGAGCTGTTTTTT
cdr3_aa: CASSSNRVTSNTGELFF

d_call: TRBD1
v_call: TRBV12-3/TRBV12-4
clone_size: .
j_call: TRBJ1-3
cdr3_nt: TGTGCCAGCAGTTTAGAGGGGGCGCCTGGAAACACCATATATTTT
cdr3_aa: CASSLEGAPGNTIYF

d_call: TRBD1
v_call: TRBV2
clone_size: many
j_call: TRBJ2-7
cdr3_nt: TGTGCCAGCAGTGAATGGGGGACAGGCCCAAGTGGGCAGTACTTC
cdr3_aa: CASSEWGTGPSGQYF

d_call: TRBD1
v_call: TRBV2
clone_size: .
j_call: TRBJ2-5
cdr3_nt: TGTGCCAGCACACTCCGGGACAGGGGGCTCCAAGAGACCCAGTACTTC
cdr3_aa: CASTLRDRGLQETQYF

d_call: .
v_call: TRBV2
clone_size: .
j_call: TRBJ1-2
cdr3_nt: TGTGCCAGCAGTGAAGATCGTGGCTATGGCTACACCTTC
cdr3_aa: CASSEDRGYGYTF

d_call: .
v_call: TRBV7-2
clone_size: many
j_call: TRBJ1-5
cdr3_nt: TGTGCCAGCAGCTCCTATGTATGGGGGCAGCCCCAGCATTTT
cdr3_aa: CASSSYVWGQPQHF

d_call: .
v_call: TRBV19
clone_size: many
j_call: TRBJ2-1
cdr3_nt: TGTGCCAGTAGTACTTACACCGGTCTTGGCAATGAGCAGTTCTTC
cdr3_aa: CASSTYTGLGNEQFF

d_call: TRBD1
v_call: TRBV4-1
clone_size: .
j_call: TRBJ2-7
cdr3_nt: TGCGCCAGCAGCCAAGGGACAGGGGTGGTCGAGCAGTACTTC
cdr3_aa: CASSQGTGVVEQYF

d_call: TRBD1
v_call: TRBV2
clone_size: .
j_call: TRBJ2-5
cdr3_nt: TGTGCCAGCAGTTCTACGACAGGGTTAGAGACCCAGTACTTC
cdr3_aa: CASSSTTGLETQYF

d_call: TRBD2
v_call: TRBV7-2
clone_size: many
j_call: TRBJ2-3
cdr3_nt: TGTGCCAGCAGCCCGGTGGCCGGGACTATCACAGATACGCAGTATTTT
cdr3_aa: CASSPVAGTITDTQYF

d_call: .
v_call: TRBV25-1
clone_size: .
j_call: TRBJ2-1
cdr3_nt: TGTGCCAGCAGCCCCCGCCGGGCCTTAAGTAATGAGCAGTTCTTC
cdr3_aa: CASSPRRALSNEQFF

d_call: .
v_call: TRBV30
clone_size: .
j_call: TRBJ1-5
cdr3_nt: TGTGCCTGGGCGGGGGGTCCGGGTCAGCCCCAGCATTTT
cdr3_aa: CAWAGGPGQPQHF

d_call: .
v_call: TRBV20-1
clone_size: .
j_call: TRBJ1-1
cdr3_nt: TGCAGTGCTAGAGAATTGGGTAGGGAAGCTTTCTTT
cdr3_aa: CSARELGREAFF

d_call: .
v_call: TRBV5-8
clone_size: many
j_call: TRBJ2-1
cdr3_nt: TGTGCCAGCAGCTTGGCCGATAACAATGAGCAGTTCTTC
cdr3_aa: CASSLADNNEQFF

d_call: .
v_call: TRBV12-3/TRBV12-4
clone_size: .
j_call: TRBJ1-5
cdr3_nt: TGTGCCAGCAGTTTAAGGCAGGGGTTATCCAATCAGCCCCAGCATTTT
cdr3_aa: CASSLRQGLSNQPQHF

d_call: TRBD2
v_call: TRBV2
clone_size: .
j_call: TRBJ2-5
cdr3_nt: TGTGCCAGCAGCTTAGTTTCGGGGGGTCAAGAGACCCAGTACTTC
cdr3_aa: CASSLVSGGQETQYF

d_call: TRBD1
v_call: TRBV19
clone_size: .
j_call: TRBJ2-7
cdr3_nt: TGTGCCAGTAGTTCCCCGGGACAGGGTCGCGACGAGCAGTACTTC
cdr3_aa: CASSSPGQGRDEQYF

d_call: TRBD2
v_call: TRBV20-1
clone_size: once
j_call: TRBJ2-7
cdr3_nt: TGCAGTGCTAGTCTAGCGGGAGGTGACTACAATGAGCAGTACTTC
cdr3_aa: CSASLAGGDYNEQYF

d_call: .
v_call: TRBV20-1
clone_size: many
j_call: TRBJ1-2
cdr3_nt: TGCAGCCTCCCAGGGGTAGGACTCTATGGCTACACCTTC
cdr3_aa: CSLPGVGLYGYTF

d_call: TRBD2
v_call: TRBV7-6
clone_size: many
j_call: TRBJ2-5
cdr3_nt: TGTGCCAGCAGCTTAGTTGCTAGCGGAGACCAAGAGACCCAGTACTTC
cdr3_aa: CASSLVASGDQETQYF

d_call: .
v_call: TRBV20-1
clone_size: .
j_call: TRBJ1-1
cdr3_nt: TGCAGTGCTACGAGGACGGTGAACACTGAAGCTTTCTTT
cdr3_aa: CSATRTVNTEAFF

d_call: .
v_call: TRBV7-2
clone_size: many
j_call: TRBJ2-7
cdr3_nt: TGTGCCAGCAGCTTAGGACGGGAGCTTAGGGAGCAGTACTTC
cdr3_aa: CASSLGRELREQYF

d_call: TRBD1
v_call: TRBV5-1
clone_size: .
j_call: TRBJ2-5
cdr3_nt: TGCGCCAGCAGCCCCGTGACAGGGGGCTCTGCTGAGACCCAGTACTTC
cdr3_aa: CASSPVTGGSAETQYF

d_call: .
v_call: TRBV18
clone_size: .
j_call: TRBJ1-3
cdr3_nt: TGTGCCAGCTCACCACCGGCTGGAAACACCATATATTTT
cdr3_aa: CASSPPAGNTIYF

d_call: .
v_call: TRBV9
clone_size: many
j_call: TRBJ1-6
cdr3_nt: TGTGCCAGCAGCGTAGAGGGCAGGTCACTATCACCCCTCCACTTT
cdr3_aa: CASSVEGRSLSPLHF

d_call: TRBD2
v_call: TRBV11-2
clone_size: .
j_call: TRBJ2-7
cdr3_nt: TGTGCCAGCAGCCCTGGGACTAGCCACGAGCAGTACTTC
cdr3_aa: CASSPGTSHEQYF

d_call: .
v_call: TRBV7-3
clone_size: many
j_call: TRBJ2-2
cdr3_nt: TGTGCCAGCAGCTTCGCCAGGGCCACAGACACCGGGGAGCTGTTTTTT
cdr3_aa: CASSFARATDTGELFF

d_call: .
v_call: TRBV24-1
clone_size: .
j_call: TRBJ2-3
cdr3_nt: TGTGCCACTCACTCCAAGGGGTGGACAGATACGCAGTATTTT
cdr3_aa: CATHSKGWTDTQYF

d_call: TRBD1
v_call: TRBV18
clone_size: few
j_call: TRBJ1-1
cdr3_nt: TGTGCCAGCTCACCACGACAGGGCGGCACTGAAGCTTTCTTT
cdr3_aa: CASSPRQGGTEAFF

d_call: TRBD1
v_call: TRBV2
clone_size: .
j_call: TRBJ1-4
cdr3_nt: TGTGCCAGCAACCCGAATCCAGGGGGACAGGAAAAACTGTTTTTT
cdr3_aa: CASNPNPGGQEKLFF

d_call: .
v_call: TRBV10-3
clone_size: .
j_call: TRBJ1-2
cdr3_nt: TGTGCCATCGGTGAGGCGGGTGCATGGGCCAGTACCCTTGGCTACACCTTC
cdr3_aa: CAIGEAGAWASTLGYTF

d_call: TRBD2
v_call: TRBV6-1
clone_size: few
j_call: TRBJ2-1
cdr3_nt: TGTGCCAGCAGACTAGCGGGAGAAACGTATGAGCAGTTCTTC
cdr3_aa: CASRLAGETYEQFF

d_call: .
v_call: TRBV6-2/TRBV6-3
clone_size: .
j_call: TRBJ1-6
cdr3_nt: TGTACCAGCAGTTACAGGGTTAGCTATAATTCACCCCTCCACTTT
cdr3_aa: CTSSYRVSYNSPLHF